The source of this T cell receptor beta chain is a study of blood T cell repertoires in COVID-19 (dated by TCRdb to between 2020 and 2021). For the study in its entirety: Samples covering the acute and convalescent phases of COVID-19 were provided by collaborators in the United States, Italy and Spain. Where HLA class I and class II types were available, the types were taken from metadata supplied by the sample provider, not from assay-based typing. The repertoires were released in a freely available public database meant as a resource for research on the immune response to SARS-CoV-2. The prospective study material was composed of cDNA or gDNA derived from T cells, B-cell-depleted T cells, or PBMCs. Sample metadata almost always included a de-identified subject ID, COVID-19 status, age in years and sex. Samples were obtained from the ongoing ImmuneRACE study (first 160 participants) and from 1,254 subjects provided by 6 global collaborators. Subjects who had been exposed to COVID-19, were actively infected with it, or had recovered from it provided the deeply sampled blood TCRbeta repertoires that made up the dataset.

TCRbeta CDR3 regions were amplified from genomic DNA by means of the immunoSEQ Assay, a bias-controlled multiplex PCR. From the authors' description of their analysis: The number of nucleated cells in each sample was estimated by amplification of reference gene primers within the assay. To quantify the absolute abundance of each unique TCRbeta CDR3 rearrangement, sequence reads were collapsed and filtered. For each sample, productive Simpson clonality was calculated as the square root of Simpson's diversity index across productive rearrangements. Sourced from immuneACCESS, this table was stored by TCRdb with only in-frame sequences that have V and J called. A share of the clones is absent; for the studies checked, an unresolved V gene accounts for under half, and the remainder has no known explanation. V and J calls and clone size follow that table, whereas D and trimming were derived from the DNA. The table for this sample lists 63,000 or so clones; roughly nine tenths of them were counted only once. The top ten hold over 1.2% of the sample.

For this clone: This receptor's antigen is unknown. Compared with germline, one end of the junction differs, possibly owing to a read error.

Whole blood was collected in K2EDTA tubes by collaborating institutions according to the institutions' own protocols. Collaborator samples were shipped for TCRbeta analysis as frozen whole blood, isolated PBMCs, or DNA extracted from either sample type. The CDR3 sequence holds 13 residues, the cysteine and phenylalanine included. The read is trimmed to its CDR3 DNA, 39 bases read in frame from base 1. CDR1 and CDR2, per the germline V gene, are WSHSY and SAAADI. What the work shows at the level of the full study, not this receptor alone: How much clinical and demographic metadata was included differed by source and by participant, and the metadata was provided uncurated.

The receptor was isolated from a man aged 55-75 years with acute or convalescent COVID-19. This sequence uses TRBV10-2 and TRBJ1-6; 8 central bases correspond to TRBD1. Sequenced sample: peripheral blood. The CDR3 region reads CASSNDGTGGPEF. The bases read TGCGCCAGCAGTAACGATGGAACAGGGGGGCCCGAATTT.